The 25 T cell receptor beta chains presented below share a single source sample, sequenced in a study of shared clonotypes between healthy human individuals. Clones were sequenced by immunoSEQ multiplex PCR, and TCRdb holds only the in-frame ones, with some missing. The repertoire consists of 950,000 to 1,100,000 clones, with 70% to 80% occurring once and the leading ten covering 0.5% to 0.65%. Sequencing input: memory CD4+ T cells from PBMCs. Subset noted: CD45RA-negative fraction. Receptors were obtained from a man aged 18 to 30 in good health. Some clones in this sample may be carry-over from other donors' samples.

In this sample, this clone turned up once. The chain joins TRBV15 to TRBJ1-2; perhaps TRBD1 as D (5 bases). Germline V CDR1 and CDR2: LNHNV, YYDKDF (reference sequence). The CDR3 length is 14 residues. Trimming stripped 6 bases from V and 0 bases from J, with 11 bases between. The CDR3 is CATRRRGTNYGYTF. The CDR3, as DNA: TGTGCCACCAGGAGAAGGGGAACTAACTATGGCTACACCTTC. The whole variable domain, remainder taken from reference TRBV15 and TRBJ1-2, is DAMVIQNPRYQVTQFGKPVTLSCSQTLNHNVMYWYQQKSSQAPKLLFHYYDKDFNNEADTPDNFQSRRPNTSFCFLDIRSPGLGDTAMYLCATRRRGTNYGYTFGSGTRLTVV.

V is TRBV11-2 and J is TRBJ2-2; either TRBD1 or TRBD2 may fit D (5 bases each). This CDR3 comprises 15 residues. V lost 3 bases, J lost 5 bases, and 13 bases lay in between. CDR1 and CDR2 from the germline V gene are SGHAT and FQNNGV. As DNA, the CDR3 is TGTGCCAGCAGCTTCCAGGGTGGGGGAACCGGGGAGCTGTTTTTT. Its translation: CASSFQGGGTGELFF.

The chain couples TRBV28 to TRBJ1-1; a possible D gene is TRBD1 (6 bases). The CDR3 consists of 14 residues. Trimming left V 6 bases short and J 2 bases short, with 13 bases between. Germline loops: CDR1 MDHEN, CDR2 SYDVKM. CDR3 sequence reads: CASRPRQANTEAFF. CDR3 in DNA: TGTGCCAGCAGACCGAGACAGGCCAACACTGAAGCTTTCTTT.

V usage is TRBV28 and J usage is TRBJ2-3; 8 positions match TRBD2. This CDR3 has 17 residues. V was pared by 3 bases and J by 1 base, with 9 bases of the junction left unmatched. Germline lookup yields CDR1 MDHEN and CDR2 SYDVKM. CDR3 sequence reads: CASSFPQRGTRTDTQYF. The CDR3 bases are TGTGCCAGCAGTTTCCCTCAGCGGGGGACACGCACAGATACGCAGTATTTT.

Of note for this clone: Other DNA variants within this sample encode the same CDR3. This rearrangement joins TRBV19 to TRBJ1-3; no reliable D call. This CDR3 spans 15 amino acids. V was pared by 3 bases and J by 0 bases, with 9 bases between. Germline V gene data show CDR1 as LNHDA and CDR2 as SQIVND (reference sequence). The CDR3 DNA reads as TGTGCCAGTAGTATGGACGGCCGCTCTGGAAACACCATATATTTT. Translated, it gives CASSMDGRSGNTIYF.

The rearrangement joins TRBV7-2 to TRBJ2-2, with D possibly matching TRBD2 (5 bases). Trimming took off 1 base at V and 0 bases at J, with 9 bases between the two ends. The CDR3 loop spans 16 amino acids. Germline-derived CDR1 and CDR2 are SGHTA and FQGNSA. CDR3 DNA: TGTGCCAGCAGCTTAGTCGCGGGCCCGAACACCGGGGAGCTGTTTTTT. Its protein is CASSLVAGPNTGELFF.

This CDR3 reads CASSLAGLGNNEQFF. For the CDR3, the DNA is TGCGCCAGCAGCTTGGCGGGACTAGGTAACAATGAGCAGTTCTTC. The chain carries TRBV5-1 and TRBJ2-1, with 8 positions matching TRBD2. Germline CDR1 and CDR2: SGHRS and YFSETQ. The CDR3 totals 15 residues. V shed 0 bases, J shed 5 bases, and the junction held 4 bases outside the gene matches. Full variable domain (remainder filled in from reference TRBV5-1 and TRBJ2-1): KAGVTQTPRYLIKTRGQQVTLSCSPISGHRSVSWYQQTPGQGLQFLFEYFSETQRNKGNFPGRFSGRQFSNSRSEMNVSTLELGDSALYLCASSLAGLGNNEQFFGPGTRLTVL.

V is TRBV4-2 and J is TRBJ2-1, with 12 bases identical to TRBD2. Per the germline V gene, CDR1 is LGHNA and CDR2 is YNFKEQ. The V segment lost 0 bases and the J segment 5 bases; nucleotides outside the gene matches: 2. The CDR3 totals 16 residues. CDR3 residues: CASSQDWTSGDNEQFF. For the CDR3, the DNA is TGTGCCAGCAGCCAAGATTGGACTAGCGGGGACAATGAGCAGTTCTTC.

The chain employs TRBV6-6 and TRBJ2-7, with a possible D match to TRBD2 (5 bases). Germline loops: CDR1 MNHNY, CDR2 SVGAGI (reference sequence). This CDR3 has 14 amino acids. The V gene lost 6 bases and the J gene lost 2 bases, with 14 bases spanning the gap. CDR3 in amino acids: CASRGGVGTYEQYF. CDR3 DNA: TGTGCCAGCAGAGGTGGCGTCGGGACCTACGAGCAGTACTTC.

In the case of this clone: One end of the junction does not line up with germline, which may come from a read error. The V call is TRBV9, the J call TRBJ1-1, with D possibly being TRBD1 (5 bases). Per germline, CDR1 SGDLS and CDR2 YYNGEE. There are 15 residues in the CDR3. This chain's CDR3 is CAGSGAGTARPEAFF. DNA of the CDR3: TGTGCCGGCAGCGGTGCCGGGACCGCGAGACCTGAAGCTTTCTTT.

The V gene is TRBV7-8, the J gene TRBJ2-7, with D hard to call. The CDR3 totals 14 residues. V dropped 2 bases and J dropped 0 bases, with 8 bases sitting between them. Germline loops: CDR1 SGHVS, CDR2 FQNEAQ. The CDR3 coding sequence is TGTGCCAGCAGCTTAAGGCAGAGCTCCTACGAGCAGTACTTC. It specifies CASSLRQSSYEQYF.

The chain has TRBV5-1 and TRBJ1-5, with D perhaps matching TRBD1 (5 bases). Trimming shortened V by 4 bases and J by 5 bases, and 16 bases separated the two germline ends. CDR3 length equals 15 residues. Germline CDR1 and CDR2: SGHRS and YFSETQ. The CDR3 DNA sequence: TGCGCCAGCAGCCGGGATGCGAGGGACGATCAGCCCCAGCATTTT. Translating gives CASSRDARDDQPQHF.

The chain combines TRBV5-3 with TRBJ2-1; D is perhaps TRBD2 (7 bases). TRBV5-3 is an ORF, with its function uncertain. CDR3 length: 20 residues. V dropped 3 bases and J dropped 8 bases, with 33 bases sitting between them. Here the CDR3 reads CARSSPGPQAGHFLIDEQFF. CDR3 coding DNA: TGTGCCAGAAGCTCCCCAGGCCCCCAAGCGGGACACTTCCTGATCGATGAGCAGTTCTTC.

V is TRBV7-2 and J is TRBJ1-2, with a weak D call TRBD1 (5 bases). Trimming stripped 5 bases from V and 8 bases from J, with 18 bases between. Germline CDR1 is SGHTA and CDR2 is FQGNSA. CDR3 size: 14 residues. Here the CDR3 reads CASSLDRDGGGYTF. CDR3 coding DNA: TGTGCCAGCAGCCTCGACCGGGACGGAGGCGGCTACACCTTC.

CDR3 residues: CASSATAYGYTF. The CDR3 region has the DNA TGTGCCAGCAGCGCGACGGCGTATGGCTACACCTTC. This chain links TRBV11-2 with TRBJ1-2, with unresolved D. Trimming pared 5 bases from V and 5 bases from J, leaving 9 bases between. The CDR3 is made up of 12 amino acids. CDR1 SGHAT and CDR2 FQNNGV come from the germline V gene. Full variable domain (remainder filled in from reference TRBV11-2 and TRBJ1-2): EAGVAQSPRYKIIEKRQSVAFWCNPISGHATLYWYQQILGQGPKLLIQFQNNGVVDDSQLPKDRFSAERLKGVDSTLKIQPAKLEDSAVYLCASSATAYGYTFGSGTRLTVV.

In DNA form, the CDR3 reads TGTGCCAGCAGTTTTGGGACGGCTTTCTATGGCTACACCTTC. This codes for CASSFGTAFYGYTF. J is TRBJ1-2 and V is TRBV28; D possibly corresponds to TRBD1 (5 bases). Trimming took 3 bases from V and 4 from J, leaving 12 bases between them. Germline-derived CDR1 and CDR2 are MDHEN and SYDVKM. The CDR3 covers 14 residues.

V is TRBV14 and J is TRBJ1-5, with a weak D call TRBD1 (6 bases). The germline gives CDR1 SGHDN, CDR2 FVKESK. The ends were cut back, 8 bases at V and 1 base at J, with 15 bases in the middle. The CDR3 totals 15 residues. CDR3 sequence (DNA): TGTGCCAGCCTGTTACAGGGAGGGAGCAATCAGCCCCAGCATTTT. Its protein is CASLLQGGSNQPQHF.

This clone has only one observation. The J gene is TRBJ2-1, the V gene TRBV6-5; TRBD1 agrees at 7 bases. Germline V lookup: CDR1 MNHEY, CDR2 SVGAGI. V gave up 2 bases and J gave up 3 bases; unmatched junction bases: 4. The CDR3 runs to 15 residues. CDR3 coding DNA: TGTGCCAGCAGTTACCGGGACAGCCTCTACAATGAGCAGTTCTTC. Translating it yields CASSYRDSLYNEQFF.

This clone was observed a few times. The chain combines TRBV7-9 with TRBJ1-4; D call uncertain. V lost 3 bases and J 0 bases, leaving 5 bases between the germline ends. The V gene's germline CDR1 is SEHNR and CDR2 FQNEAQ (reference sequence). The CDR3 loop spans 14 amino acids. This chain's CDR3 is CASSLTSTNEKLFF. Written as DNA, the CDR3 is TGTGCCAGCAGCTTGACCTCAACTAATGAAAAACTGTTTTTT.

This clone was observed once. J is TRBJ1-3 and V is TRBV7-3; D is perhaps TRBD1 (5 bases). Germline-derived CDR1 and CDR2 are SGHTA and FQGTGA. CDR3 length equals 16 residues. V was clipped by 2 bases and J by 4 bases, with 15 bases between them. CDR3 nucleotides: TGTGCCAGCAGCTTATCGGGTTCGGGGCGGGGAAACACCATATATTTT. Amino acid sequence: CASSLSGSGRGNTIYF.

V gene TRBV18 combines with J gene TRBJ2-1; 9 bases are a match to TRBD2. Germline CDR1 and CDR2: KGHSH and LQKENI. The CDR3 contains 15 residues. Unmatched junction bases numbered 10, after V lost 4 bases and J lost 9 bases. CDR3 sequence: CASSLTWGSGSEQFF. The CDR3 coding sequence is TGTGCCAGCTCACTGACCTGGGGTAGCGGGAGTGAGCAGTTCTTC.

The V gene is TRBV27, the J gene TRBJ2-1, with 11 bases lining up with TRBD2. Germline CDR1 is MNHEY and CDR2 is SMNVEV (reference sequence). V trimming: 3 bases; J trimming: 9 bases; junction bases outside the gene matches: 7. CDR3 length: 15 residues. The CDR3 loop reads CASSFGASGRIEQFF. The CDR3 DNA is TGTGCCAGCAGTTTCGGGGCTAGCGGGAGGATTGAGCAGTTCTTC.

This clone was detected only once. Written as DNA, the CDR3 is TGTGCCAGCAGCACCGGACTAGGCAACATTCAGTACTTC. Residues: CASSTGLGNIQYF. The chain links TRBV7-3 to TRBJ2-4, with 7 bases identical to TRBD2. The CDR3 extends over 13 amino acids. The V gene end was trimmed by 5 bases and the J gene end by 7 bases; junction bases not matched to a gene: 5. Germline CDR1 reads SGHTA; CDR2 reads FQGTGA.

As to this clone: The sample holds other DNA sequences that translate to the same CDR3. The genes are TRBV28 and TRBJ1-5; unclear D gene. The CDR3 length is 12 residues. The ends were cut back, 1 base at V and 6 bases at J, with 4 bases in the middle. Germline values: CDR1 MDHEN, CDR2 SYDVKM. CDR3 sequence (DNA): TGTGCCAGCAGTTTATTCGGTCAGCCCCAGCATTTT. Its protein is CASSLFGQPQHF.

The V gene is TRBV5-1, the J gene TRBJ1-1; TRBD1 agrees at 8 bases. The CDR3 length is 19 residues. Germline V gives CDR1 SGHRS, CDR2 YFSETQ. J gave up 0 bases and V 2 bases, and 15 bases lay outside the gene matches. The CDR3 sequence is CASSFVHGQGKGMNTEAFF. The CDR3, as DNA: TGCGCCAGCAGCTTCGTCCACGGACAGGGAAAAGGAATGAACACTGAAGCTTTCTTT.